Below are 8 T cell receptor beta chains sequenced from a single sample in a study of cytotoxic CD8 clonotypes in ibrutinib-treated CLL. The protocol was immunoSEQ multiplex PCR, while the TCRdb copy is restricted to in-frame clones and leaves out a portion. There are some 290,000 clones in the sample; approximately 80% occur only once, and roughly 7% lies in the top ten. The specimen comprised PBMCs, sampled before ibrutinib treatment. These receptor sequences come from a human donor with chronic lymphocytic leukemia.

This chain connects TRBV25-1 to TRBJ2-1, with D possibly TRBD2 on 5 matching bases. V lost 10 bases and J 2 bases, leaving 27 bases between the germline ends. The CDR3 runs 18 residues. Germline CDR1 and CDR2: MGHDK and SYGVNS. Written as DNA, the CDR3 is TGTGCCAACGAGAGGCCCCGAGGCTTTCGGGATCCCTACAATGAGCAGTTCTTC. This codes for CANERPRGFRDPYNEQFF.

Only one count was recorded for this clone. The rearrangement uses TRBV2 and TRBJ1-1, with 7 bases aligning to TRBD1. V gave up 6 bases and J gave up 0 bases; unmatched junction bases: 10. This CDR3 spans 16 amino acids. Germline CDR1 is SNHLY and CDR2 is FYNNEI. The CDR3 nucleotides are TGTGCCAGCAGGGTACAGAGACAGGGTTTGAACACTGAAGCTTTCTTT. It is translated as CASRVQRQGLNTEAFF.

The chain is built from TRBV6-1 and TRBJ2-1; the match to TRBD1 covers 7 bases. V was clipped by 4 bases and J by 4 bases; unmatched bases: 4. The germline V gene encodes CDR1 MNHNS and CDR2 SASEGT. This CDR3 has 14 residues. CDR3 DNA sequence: TGTGCCAGCAGTGGACAGGGACCTTACAATGAGCAGTTCTTC. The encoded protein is CASSGQGPYNEQFF.

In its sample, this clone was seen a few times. The CDR3 DNA follows: TGCGCCAGCAACCGAATACAGGGGCAATTTGTTCAGCCCCAGCATTTT. Amino acid sequence: CASNRIQGQFVQPQHF. The V gene is TRBV23-1, the J gene TRBJ1-5, with TRBD1 matching 7 bases. TRBV23-1 is treated as an ORF (open reading frame) with a function not yet certain. CDR3 size: 16 residues. J lost 6 bases, V lost 7 bases, and 15 bases had no gene match.

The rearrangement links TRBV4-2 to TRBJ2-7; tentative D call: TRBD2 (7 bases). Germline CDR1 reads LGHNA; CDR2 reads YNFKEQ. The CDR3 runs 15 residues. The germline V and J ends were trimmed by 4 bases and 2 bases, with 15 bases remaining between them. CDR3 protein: CASSPIAGDTYEQYF. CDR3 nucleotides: TGTGCCAGCAGCCCGATCGCGGGGGACACCTACGAGCAGTACTTC.

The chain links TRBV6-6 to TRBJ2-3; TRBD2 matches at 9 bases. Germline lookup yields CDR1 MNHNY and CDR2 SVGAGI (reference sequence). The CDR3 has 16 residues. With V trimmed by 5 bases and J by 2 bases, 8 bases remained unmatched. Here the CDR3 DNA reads TGTGCCAGCAGTCAATTAGCGGGGGTATACACAGATACGCAGTATTTT. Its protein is CASSQLAGVYTDTQYF.

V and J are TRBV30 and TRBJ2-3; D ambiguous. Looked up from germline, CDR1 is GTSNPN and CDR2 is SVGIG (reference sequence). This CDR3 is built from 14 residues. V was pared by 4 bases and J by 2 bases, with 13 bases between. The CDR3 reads CAWMDDLNTDTQYF. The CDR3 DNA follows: TGTGCCTGGATGGACGATCTAAACACAGATACGCAGTATTTT.

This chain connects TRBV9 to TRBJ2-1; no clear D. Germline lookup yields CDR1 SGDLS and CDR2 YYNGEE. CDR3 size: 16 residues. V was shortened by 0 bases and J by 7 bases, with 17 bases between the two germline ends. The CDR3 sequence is CASSVVSTPPNNEQFF. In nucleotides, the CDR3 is TGTGCCAGCAGCGTAGTTTCAACACCTCCTAATAATGAGCAGTTCTTC.